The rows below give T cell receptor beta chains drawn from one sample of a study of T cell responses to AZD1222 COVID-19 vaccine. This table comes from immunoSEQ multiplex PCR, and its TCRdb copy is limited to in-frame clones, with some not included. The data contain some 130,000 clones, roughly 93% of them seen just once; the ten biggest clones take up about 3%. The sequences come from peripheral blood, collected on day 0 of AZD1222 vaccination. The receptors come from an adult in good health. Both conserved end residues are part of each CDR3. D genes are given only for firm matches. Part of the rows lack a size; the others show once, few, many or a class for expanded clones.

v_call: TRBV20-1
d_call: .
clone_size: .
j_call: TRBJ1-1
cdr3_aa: CSASYTNTEAFF
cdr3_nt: TGCAGTGCTAGTTACACGAACACTGAAGCTTTCTTT

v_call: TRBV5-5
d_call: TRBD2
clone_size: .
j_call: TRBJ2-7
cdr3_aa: CASSLEAGAQEQYF
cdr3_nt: TGTGCCAGCAGCTTGGAAGCGGGAGCTCAAGAGCAGTACTTC

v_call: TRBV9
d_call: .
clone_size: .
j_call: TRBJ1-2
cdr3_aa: CASSVELGYYGYTF
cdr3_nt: TGTGCCAGCAGCGTAGAGTTGGGTTACTATGGCTACACCTTC

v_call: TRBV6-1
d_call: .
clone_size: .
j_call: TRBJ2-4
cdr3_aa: CASSEAPSWTEENIQYF
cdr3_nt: TGTGCCAGCAGTGAAGCCCCCTCTTGGACAGAGGAAAACATTCAGTACTTC

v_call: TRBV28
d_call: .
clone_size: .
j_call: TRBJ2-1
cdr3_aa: CASSSDRPIYNEQFF
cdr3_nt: TGTGCCAGCAGTTCGGACCGGCCTATATACAATGAGCAGTTCTTC

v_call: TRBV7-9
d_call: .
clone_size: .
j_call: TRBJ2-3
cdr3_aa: CASSEREPSTDTQYF
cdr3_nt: TGTGCCAGCAGTGAGAGGGAACCTAGCACAGATACGCAGTATTTT

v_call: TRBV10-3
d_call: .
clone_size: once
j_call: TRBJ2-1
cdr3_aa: CAISGRGEDEQFF
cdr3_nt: TGTGCCATCAGTGGCAGAGGAGAAGATGAGCAGTTCTTC

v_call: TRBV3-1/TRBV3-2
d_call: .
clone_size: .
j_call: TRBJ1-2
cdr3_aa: CASSQVYLPRRYGYTF
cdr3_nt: TGTGCCAGCAGCCAAGTGTACCTCCCGCGGAGATATGGCTACACCTTC

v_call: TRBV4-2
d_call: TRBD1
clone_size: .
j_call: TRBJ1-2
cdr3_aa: CASSPGQAYGYTF
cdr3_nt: TGTGCCAGCAGCCCCGGACAGGCCTATGGCTACACCTTC

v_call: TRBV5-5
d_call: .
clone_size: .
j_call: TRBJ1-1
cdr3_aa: CASSPTGNTEAFF
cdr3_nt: TGTGCCAGCAGCCCGACAGGGAACACTGAAGCTTTCTTT

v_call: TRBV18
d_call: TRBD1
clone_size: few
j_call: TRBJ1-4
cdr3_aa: CASSPYRTGEEKLFF
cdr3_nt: TGTGCCAGCTCACCATACAGGACAGGGGAAGAAAAACTGTTTTTT

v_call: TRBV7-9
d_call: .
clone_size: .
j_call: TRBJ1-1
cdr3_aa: CASSGGTGDTEAFF
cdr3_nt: TGTGCCAGCAGCGGCGGGACGGGGGACACTGAAGCTTTCTTT

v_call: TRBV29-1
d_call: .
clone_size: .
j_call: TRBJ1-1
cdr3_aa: CSASDAPMNTEAFF
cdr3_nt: TGCAGCGCCTCGGACGCCCCCATGAACACTGAAGCTTTCTTT

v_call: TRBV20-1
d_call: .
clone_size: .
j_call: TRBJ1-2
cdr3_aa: CSASIGSIPGYTF
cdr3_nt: TGCAGTGCTAGTATAGGGTCCATTCCTGGCTACACCTTC

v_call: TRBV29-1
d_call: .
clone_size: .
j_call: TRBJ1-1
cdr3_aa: CSVGVGGGNTEAFF
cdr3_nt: TGCAGCGTTGGGGTAGGTGGGGGAAACACTGAAGCTTTCTTT

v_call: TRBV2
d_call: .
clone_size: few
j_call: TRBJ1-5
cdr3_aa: CASRLDLGNQPQHF
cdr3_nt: TGTGCCAGCAGGCTGGATCTGGGCAATCAGCCCCAGCATTTT

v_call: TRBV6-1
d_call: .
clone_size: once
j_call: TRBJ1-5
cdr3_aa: CASSDIIWRFQPQHF
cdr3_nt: TGTGCCAGCAGTGATATTATATGGAGATTTCAGCCCCAGCATTTT

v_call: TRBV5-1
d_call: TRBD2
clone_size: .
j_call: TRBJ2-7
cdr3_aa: CASSLKLAGTYEQYF
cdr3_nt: TGCGCCAGCAGCTTGAAACTAGCGGGGACCTACGAGCAGTACTTC

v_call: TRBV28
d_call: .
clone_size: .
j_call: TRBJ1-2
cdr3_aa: CASSSRQRGYTF
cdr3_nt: TGTGCCAGCAGTTCCCGGCAGAGGGGCTACACCTTC

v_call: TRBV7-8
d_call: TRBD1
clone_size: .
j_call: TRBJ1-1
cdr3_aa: CASSLTAGGMNTEAFF
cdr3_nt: TGTGCCAGCAGCTTAACGGCAGGGGGCATGAACACTGAAGCTTTCTTT

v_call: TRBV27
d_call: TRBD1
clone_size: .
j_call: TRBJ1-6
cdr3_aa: CASSPTLQGAYNSPLHF
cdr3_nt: TGTGCCAGCAGTCCGACCCTACAGGGGGCTTATAATTCACCCCTCCACTTT

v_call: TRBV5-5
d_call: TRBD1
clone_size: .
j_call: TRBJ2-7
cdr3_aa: CASSRDRVPDEQYF
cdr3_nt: TGTGCCAGCAGCCGCGACAGGGTCCCCGACGAGCAGTACTTC

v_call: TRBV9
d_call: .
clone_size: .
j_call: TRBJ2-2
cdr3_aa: CASSLKLGELFF
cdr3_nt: TGTGCCAGCAGCCTAAAGCTCGGGGAGCTGTTTTTT

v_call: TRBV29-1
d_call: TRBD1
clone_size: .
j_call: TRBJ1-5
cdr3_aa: CSVETGGVIFF
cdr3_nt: TGCAGCGTTGAGACAGGGGGGGTTATTTTTTTT

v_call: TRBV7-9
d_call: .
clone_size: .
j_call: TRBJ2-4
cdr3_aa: CASSFTGMGNIQYF
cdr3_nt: TGTGCCAGCAGCTTCACCGGGATGGGGAACATTCAGTACTTC

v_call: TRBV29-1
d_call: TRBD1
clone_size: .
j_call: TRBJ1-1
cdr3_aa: CSVGAGGEAFF
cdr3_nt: TGCAGCGTTGGAGCAGGGGGTGAAGCTTTCTTT

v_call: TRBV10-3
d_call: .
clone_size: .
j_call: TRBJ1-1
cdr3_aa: CAISENTGSTEAFF
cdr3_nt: TGTGCCATCAGTGAGAATACAGGGTCCACTGAAGCTTTCTTT

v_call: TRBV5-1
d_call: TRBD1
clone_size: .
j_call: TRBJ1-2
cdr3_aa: CASSSGQPANYGYTF
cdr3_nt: TGCGCCAGCAGCTCGGGACAGCCTGCTAACTATGGCTACACCTTC